Given below is one TCR beta chain in context. Germline CDR1 SGHRS, CDR2 YFSETQ. This CDR3 is 14 amino acids long. V was clipped by 5 bases and J by 6 bases, with 14 bases between them. Repertoires were generated with immunoSEQ multiplex PCR, while TCRdb's copy carries only in-frame clones and drops some. The repertoire holds 350,000 or so clones, with approximately 86% as singletons. Participant reports of clinical history set cohort assignment. The data originate from a study of blood T cell repertoires in COVID-19. This rearrangement joins TRBV5-1 to TRBJ1-4, with a weak D call TRBD1 (5 bases). Sequenced material: PBMCs or T cells enriched from blood (not recorded which). This clonotype was obtained from a woman between 40 and 55 years old with acute COVID-19. In nucleotides, the CDR3 is TGCGCCAGCAGTCGGGGGGATGGCCATGAAAAACTGTTTTTT. This codes for CASSRGDGHEKLFF.